Listed below are T cell receptor beta chains from one sample, sequenced in a study of blood T cells in healthy people across ages. TCRdb reprocessed the 5' RACE reads via MiXCR and lists one record per CDR3 protein. The sample carries about 1.6 million distinct CDR3 sequences, roughly 32% recorded once. The source material was blood. These receptors came from a young woman in good health. Each CDR3 is given with its conserved first and last residue. The D gene is left open where the match is weak. Only some rows state a clone size, as once, few, many or a class for expanded clones.

v_call,cdr3_length,clone_size,j_call,d_call,cdr3_aa,cdr3_nt
TRBV5-5,16,few,TRBJ2-3,TRBD2,CASSWAGGTSTDTQYF,TGTGCCAGCAGCTGGGCGGGGGGGACTAGCACAGATACGCAGTATTTT
TRBV7-9,16,few,TRBJ2-3,TRBD2,CASSSGLAEYTDTQYF,TGTGCCAGCAGCTCCGGACTAGCGGAATACACAGATACGCAGTATTTT
TRBV29-1,13,-,TRBJ2-2,TRBD2,CSVGLSRSGELFF,TGCAGCGTGGGACTATCTCGCTCCGGGGAGCTGTTTTTT
TRBV21-1,15,-,TRBJ2-7,-,CASSKVGRESYEQYF,TGTGCCAGCAGCAAGGTAGGGCGGGAGTCCTACGAGCAGTACTTC
TRBV30,13,few,TRBJ2-1,-,CAWTGSSYNEQFF,TGTGCCTGGACGGGGAGCTCCTACAATGAGCAGTTCTTC
TRBV20-1,18,few,TRBJ1-1,TRBD1,CSARDILQGAMKDTEAFF,TGCAGTGCTAGAGATATTTTACAGGGGGCTATGAAGGACACTGAAGCTTTCTTT
TRBV6-1,16,once,TRBJ2-6,-,CASTRRMASGANVLTF,TGTGCCAGCACGAGAAGAATGGCCTCTGGGGCCAACGTCCTGACTTTC
TRBV10-3,14,few,TRBJ2-7,TRBD2,CAISDREGAYEQYF,TGTGCCATCAGTGATCGGGAGGGGGCCTACGAGCAGTACTTC
TRBV4-1,16,many,TRBJ1-1,-,CASSQDLPGINTEAFF,TGCGCCAGCAGCCAAGATCTCCCGGGGATAAACACTGAAGCTTTCTTT
TRBV20-1,20,-,TRBJ2-3,TRBD2,CSAERLPGLAGDVIPDTQYF,TGCAGTGCTGAACGTCTCCCGGGACTAGCGGGAGACGTTATCCCAGATACGCAGTATTTT
TRBV5-8,15,once,TRBJ1-4,TRBD1,CASSLQGGHNEKLFF,TGTGCCAGCAGCCTCCAGGGGGGCCATAATGAAAAACTGTTTTTT
TRBV5-1,15,-,TRBJ2-3,TRBD2,CASSPWTSGVYTQYF,TGCGCCAGCAGCCCGTGGACTAGTGGAGTTTATACGCAGTATTTT
TRBV7-2,17,few,TRBJ2-5,TRBD2,CASSLELAGGLGETQYF,TGTGCCAGCAGCTTAGAACTAGCGGGGGGGCTAGGTGAGACCCAGTACTTC
TRBV7-3,13,-,TRBJ2-1,-,CASSLTSDSEQFF,TGTGCCAGCAGCTTAACAAGCGACTCTGAGCAGTTCTTC
TRBV20-1,14,-,TRBJ2-3,-,CSAQLLGGTDTQYF,TGCAGTGCCCAGCTCCTAGGGGGGACAGATACGCAGTATTTT
TRBV6-1,13,-,TRBJ1-5,-,CATRMIPYQPQHF,TGTGCCACAAGGATGATCCCCTATCAGCCCCAGCATTTT
TRBV20-1,14,-,TRBJ1-1,TRBD1,CSAPQGAVNTEAFF,TGCAGTGCTCCACAGGGGGCAGTGAACACTGAAGCTTTCTTT
TRBV28,9,once,TRBJ1-5,-,CASSVPQHF,TGTGCCAGCAGCGTCCCCCAGCATTTT
TRBV4-2,18,few,TRBJ2-4,-,CASSQDRNSQVSKNIQYF,TGTGCCAGCAGCCAAGATCGGAACTCGCAAGTTTCAAAAAACATTCAGTACTTC
TRBV3-1,15,-,TRBJ2-1,TRBD2,CASSQETGGRNEQFF,TGTGCCAGCAGCCAAGAAACGGGAGGGCGGAATGAGCAGTTCTTC
TRBV29-1,17,few,TRBJ2-3,-,CSVEDVGRDRAGDTQYF,TGCAGCGTTGAAGATGTGGGGAGAGACCGGGCGGGAGATACGCAGTATTTT
TRBV6-2/TRBV6-3,14,-,TRBJ2-7,-,CASSYAGPAGEQYF,TGTGCCAGCAGTTACGCCGGCCCGGCAGGCGAGCAGTACTTC
TRBV6-1,13,-,TRBJ2-1,-,CASSDWTEVEQFF,TGTGCCAGCAGTGACTGGACGGAGGTTGAGCAGTTCTTC
TRBV9,12,-,TRBJ2-3,-,CASSRFTDTRYF,TGTGCCAGCAGCAGGTTCACAGATACGCGGTATTTT
TRBV15,14,many,TRBJ2-5,-,CATSRTLEGETQYF,TGTGCCACCAGCAGAACCCTCGAAGGGGAGACCCAGTACTTC
TRBV27,14,-,TRBJ1-2,-,CASSETCRASGYTF,TGTGCCAGCAGTGAGACATGCAGGGCGTCCGGCTACACCTTC
TRBV27,17,-,TRBJ1-1,-,CVSSLSTTRGGNTEAFF,TGTGTCAGCAGTTTATCTACTACCCGGGGCGGGAACACTGAAGCTTTCTTT
TRBV30,14,few,TRBJ2-3,TRBD1,CAWSGTGQTDTQYF,TGTGCCTGGAGTGGGACAGGGCAAACAGATACGCAGTATTTT
TRBV3-1,14,-,TRBJ1-2,-,CASSQEPGRNGYTF,TGTGCCAGCAGCCAAGAGCCAGGGAGAAATGGCTACACCTTC
TRBV4-2,16,few,TRBJ2-1,TRBD2,CASSQDWREGYNEQFF,TGTGCCAGCAGCCAAGATTGGCGGGAGGGCTACAATGAGCAGTTCTTC
TRBV12-3/TRBV12-4,13,-,TRBJ1-1,-,CASSATQSTEAFF,TGTGCCAGCAGTGCTACGCAGAGCACTGAAGCTTTCTTT
TRBV6-6,15,many,TRBJ2-3,-,CASSSPQISTDTQYF,TGTGCCAGCAGTTCCCCTCAGATCAGCACAGATACGCAGTATTTT
TRBV5-4,15,-,TRBJ2-1,-,CASSAAAISGNEQFF,TGCGCCAGCAGCGCGGCAGCGATATCTGGAAATGAGCAGTTCTTC
TRBV6-1,11,-,TRBJ2-7,-,CASTSGLEQYF,TGTGCCAGCACCTCGGGGCTCGAGCAGTACTTC
TRBV2,17,-,TRBJ2-7,-,CASRAPPRGRGSYEQYF,TGTGCCAGCCGTGCCCCCCCTCGGGGCAGGGGTTCCTACGAGCAGTACTTC
TRBV29-1,12,many,TRBJ1-2,TRBD1,CSVVGGAYGYTF,TGCAGCGTTGTAGGGGGCGCGTATGGCTACACCTTC
TRBV10-3,15,few,TRBJ1-2,TRBD1,CAISAVGQGAWGYTF,TGTGCCATCAGTGCGGTCGGACAGGGGGCATGGGGCTACACCTTC
TRBV28,14,few,TRBJ2-7,TRBD2,CASTGTSESYEQYF,TGTGCCAGCACAGGGACTAGCGAATCCTACGAGCAGTACTTC
TRBV12-3/TRBV12-4,13,few,TRBJ1-1,-,CASTADRNTEAFF,TGTGCCAGCACCGCGGACAGGAACACTGAAGCTTTCTTT
TRBV20-1,11,-,TRBJ1-2,-,CSALQVGGYTF,TGCAGTGCTCTACAGGTTGGTGGCTACACCTTC
TRBV6-6,14,few,TRBJ2-1,-,CASSYIDRTTEQFF,TGTGCCAGCAGTTACATCGACAGGACTACTGAGCAGTTCTTC
TRBV5-1,12,few,TRBJ2-3,-,CASSLGTGFRYF,TGCGCCAGCAGCTTGGGTACCGGGTTTCGGTATTTT
TRBV30,16,once,TRBJ2-3,-,CAWSKEVGMTRDTQYF,TGTGCCTGGAGTAAAGAAGTGGGGATGACGAGAGATACGCAGTATTTT
TRBV6-1,13,few,TRBJ1-2,-,CASSEKQKAGYTF,TGTGCCAGCAGTGAAAAGCAAAAAGCGGGCTACACCTTC
TRBV28,20,few,TRBJ2-1,TRBD2,CASSSGKGGTSGRAYNEQFF,TGTGCCAGCAGTTCCGGAAAGGGGGGGACTAGCGGGAGGGCCTACAATGAGCAGTTCTTC
TRBV2,14,few,TRBJ2-1,TRBD2,CASLGLAGVLEQFF,TGTGCCAGCCTGGGACTAGCGGGAGTACTTGAGCAGTTCTTC
TRBV6-4,16,few,TRBJ2-2,-,CASSALGTPETGELFF,TGTGCCAGCAGTGCCCTCGGGACTCCAGAAACCGGGGAGCTGTTTTTT
TRBV18,12,-,TRBJ1-1,-,CASSPIESEAFF,TGTGCCAGCTCACCCATTGAGTCTGAAGCTTTCTTT
TRBV7-2,14,-,TRBJ2-1,-,CASSSSTQPPEQFF,TGTGCCAGCAGCTCGTCGACTCAACCTCCAGAGCAGTTCTTC
TRBV3-1,12,-,TRBJ2-1,-,CASSHNDREQFF,TGTGCCAGCAGCCACAACGACAGAGAGCAGTTCTTC
TRBV4-1,16,-,TRBJ2-2,TRBD2,CASSLSGGAPAGELFF,TGCGCCAGCAGCCTTAGCGGGGGGGCCCCAGCCGGGGAGCTGTTTTTT